These T cell receptor beta chains were read from a single sample in a study of blood T cell repertoires in COVID-19. This table comes from immunoSEQ multiplex PCR, and its TCRdb copy is limited to in-frame clones, with some not included. Among about 62,000 clones listed, 65% to 85% were seen once. Sequences were obtained from peripheral blood. These receptors were obtained from a human donor in a cohort sampled during active COVID-19. Both conserved end residues are part of each CDR3. A clone size is listed for some rows: how often the clone was seen (once, few, many), or a class if it is expanded.

>TRBV12-5|once
CASGESSNTEAFF
>TRBV15|-
CATSRDSGYEQYF
>TRBV7-9|-
CASSLEAVGTGSGYTF
>TRBV24-1|-
CATSEPPGQGNTDTQYF
>TRBV7-2|-
CASSLYPSGVDEQYF
>TRBV11-2|-
CASSLVPTQGPFPPTF
>TRBV6-6|once
CASSYSTVTEGYTF
>TRBV10-3|-
CAIRVGGSYEQYF
>TRBV7-9|-
CASSKDREVQETQYF
>TRBV7-2|-
CASSYDKNTEAFF
>TRBV4-1|-
CASSRGWGQMDTEAFF
>TRBV4-1|-
CASSQRQGSITYEQYF
>TRBV9|-
CASSLKDSNYGYTF
>TRBV9|-
CASSVGLLAGGEMAGELFF
>TRBV2|-
CASTREGQGEQFF
>TRBV7-2|-
CASSQGGPGDTQYF
>TRBV5-1|-
CASSLPTDTQYF
>TRBV10-3|-
CAISESAGNSPLHF
>TRBV18|once
CASSPKGGTTYNEQFF
>TRBV5-4|-
CASSSKLRLGNYEQYF
>TRBV6-5|-
CASSYSGGGHYGYTF
>TRBV27|-
CASSSFLTNTGELFF
>TRBV11-2|-
CASSLTRTGYGYTF
>TRBV12-5|-
CASGLVTWSPRGQETQYF
>TRBV7-9|-
CASSSPGSSTDTQYF
>TRBV19|few
CASSTKRLAATYEQYF
>TRBV18|-
CASSPPTGATLYEQYF
>TRBV15|once
CATSREPGIDSPLHF
>TRBV21-1|once
CATLSRGRSTEAFF